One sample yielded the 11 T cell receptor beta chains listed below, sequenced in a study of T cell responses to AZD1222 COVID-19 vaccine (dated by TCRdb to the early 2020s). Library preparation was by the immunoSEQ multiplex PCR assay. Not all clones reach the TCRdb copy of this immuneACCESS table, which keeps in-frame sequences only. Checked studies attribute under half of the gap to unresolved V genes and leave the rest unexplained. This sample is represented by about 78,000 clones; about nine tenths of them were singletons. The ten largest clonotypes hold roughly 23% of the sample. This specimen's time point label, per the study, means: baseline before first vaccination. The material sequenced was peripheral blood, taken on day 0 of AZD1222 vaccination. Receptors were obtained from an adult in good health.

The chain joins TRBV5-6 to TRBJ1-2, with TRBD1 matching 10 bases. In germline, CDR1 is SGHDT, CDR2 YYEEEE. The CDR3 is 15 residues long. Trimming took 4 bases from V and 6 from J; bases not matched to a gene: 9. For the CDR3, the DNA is TGTGCCAGCAGCCTCAGGGGGACAGGGGCCGATGGCTACACCTTC. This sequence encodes CASSLRGTGADGYTF.

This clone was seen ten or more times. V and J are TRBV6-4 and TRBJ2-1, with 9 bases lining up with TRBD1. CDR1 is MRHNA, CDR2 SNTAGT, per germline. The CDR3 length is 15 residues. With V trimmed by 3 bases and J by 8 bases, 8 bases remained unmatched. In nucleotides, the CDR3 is TGTGCCAGCAGTGAAGGGGTACAGGGGGCCGATGAGCAGTTCTTC. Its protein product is CASSEGVQGADEQFF.

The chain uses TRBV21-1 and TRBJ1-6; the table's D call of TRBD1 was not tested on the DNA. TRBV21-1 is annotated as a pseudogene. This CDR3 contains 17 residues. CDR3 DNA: TGTGCCAGCAGCAAAGGAGGTCGGGCAGGGGTTATTTCACCCCTCCACTTT. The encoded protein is CASSKGGRAGVISPLHF.

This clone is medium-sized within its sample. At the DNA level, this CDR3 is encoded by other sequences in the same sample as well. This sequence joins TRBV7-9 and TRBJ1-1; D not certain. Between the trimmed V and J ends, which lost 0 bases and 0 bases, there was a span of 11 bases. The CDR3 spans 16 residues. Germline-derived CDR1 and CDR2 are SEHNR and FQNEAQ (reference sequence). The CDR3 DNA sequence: TGTGCCAGCAGCTTAGCTGGCAGTCCGTTGAACACTGAAGCTTTCTTT. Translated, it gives CASSLAGSPLNTEAFF.

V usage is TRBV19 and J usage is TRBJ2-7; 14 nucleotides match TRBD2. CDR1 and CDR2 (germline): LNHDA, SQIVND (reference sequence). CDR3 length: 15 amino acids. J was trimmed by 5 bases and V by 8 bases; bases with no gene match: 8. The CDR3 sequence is CASSGTSGRVNEQYF. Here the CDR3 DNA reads TGTGCCAGTTCCGGGACTAGCGGGAGAGTTAACGAGCAGTACTTC.

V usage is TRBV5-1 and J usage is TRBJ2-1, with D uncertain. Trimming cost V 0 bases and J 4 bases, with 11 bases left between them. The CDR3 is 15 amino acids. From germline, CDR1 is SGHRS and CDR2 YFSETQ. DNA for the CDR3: TGCGCCAGCAGCTTGGAACGGCTAGTTTACAATGAGCAGTTCTTC. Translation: CASSLERLVYNEQFF.

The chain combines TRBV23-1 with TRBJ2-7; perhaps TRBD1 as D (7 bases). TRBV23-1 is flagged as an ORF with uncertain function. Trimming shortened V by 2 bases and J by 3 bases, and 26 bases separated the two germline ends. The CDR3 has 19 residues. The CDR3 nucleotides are TGCGCCAGCAGTCAAGAGTCAAGGTTGGCGGGACAGAATCTCTACGAGCAGTACTTC. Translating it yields CASSQESRLAGQNLYEQYF.

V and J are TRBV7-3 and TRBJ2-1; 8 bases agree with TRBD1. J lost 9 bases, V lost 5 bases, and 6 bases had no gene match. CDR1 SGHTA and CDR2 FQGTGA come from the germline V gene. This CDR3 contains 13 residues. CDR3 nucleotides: TGTGCCAGCAGCCTCCGGGACAGGAGTGAGCAGTTCTTC. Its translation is CASSLRDRSEQFF.

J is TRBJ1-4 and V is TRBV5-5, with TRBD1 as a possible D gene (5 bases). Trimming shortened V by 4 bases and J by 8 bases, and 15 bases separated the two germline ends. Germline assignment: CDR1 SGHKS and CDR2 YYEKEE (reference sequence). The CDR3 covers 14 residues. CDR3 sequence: CASSVGGADEKLFF. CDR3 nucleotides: TGTGCCAGCAGCGTTGGAGGGGCAGACGAAAAACTGTTTTTT.

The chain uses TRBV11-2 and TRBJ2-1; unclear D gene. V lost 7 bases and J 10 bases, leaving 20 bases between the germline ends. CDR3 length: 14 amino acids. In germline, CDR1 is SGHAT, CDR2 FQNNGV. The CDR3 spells CASTSWTSSGEQFF. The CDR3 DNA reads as TGTGCCAGCACCTCATGGACCTCTTCTGGGGAGCAGTTCTTC.

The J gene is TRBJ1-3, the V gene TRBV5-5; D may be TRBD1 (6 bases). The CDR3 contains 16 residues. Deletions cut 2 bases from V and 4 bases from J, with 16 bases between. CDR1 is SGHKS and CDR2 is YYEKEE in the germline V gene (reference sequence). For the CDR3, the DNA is TGTGCCAGCAGCTTCACCGGACAGCTGAAGGGAAACACCATATATTTT. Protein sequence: CASSFTGQLKGNTIYF.